The 3 T cell receptor beta chains below come from one sample, sequenced in a study of beta chain features in type 1 diabetes. The investigators reverse transcribed all of the isolated RNA, so they sequenced expressed TCRB transcripts. TCRdb keeps only in-frame clones here, not all; method: immunoSEQ multiplex PCR. The profile shows tens of thousands of clones, about two thirds of them singletons. The sample was Tregs from blood. The receptors derive from a woman younger than 45 in good health.

In its sample, this clone was seen a few times. The chain carries TRBV27 and TRBJ2-2, with 12 nucleotides matching TRBD2. Germline loops: CDR1 MNHEY, CDR2 SMNVEV (reference sequence). The CDR3 is 15 amino acids. The ends lost 6 bases at V and 6 bases at J; junction bases unmatched: 5. CDR3 loop: CASRRLAGAPGELFF. The CDR3 region has the DNA TGTGCCAGCAGGCGACTAGCGGGAGCCCCCGGGGAGCTGTTTTTT.

V usage is TRBV29-1 and J usage is TRBJ2-1, with 10 bases identical to TRBD2. The germline gives CDR1 SQVTM, CDR2 ANQGSEA. CDR3 length: 13 amino acids. Unmatched junction bases numbered 6, after V lost 6 bases and J lost 7 bases. CDR3 loop: CSVNSGRLNEQFF. The CDR3 nucleotides read TGCAGCGTGAATAGCGGGAGGTTGAATGAGCAGTTCTTC.

The chain carries TRBV2 and TRBJ2-1; 9 bases match TRBD1. Germline V gene data show CDR1 as SNHLY and CDR2 as FYNNEI. CDR3 length equals 14 residues. V was pared by 6 bases and J by 10 bases, with 10 bases of the junction left unmatched. The CDR3 coding sequence is TGTGCCAGCAGCGACCGGGACAGGGTATGGGAGCAGTTCTTC. Translated: CASSDRDRVWEQFF.